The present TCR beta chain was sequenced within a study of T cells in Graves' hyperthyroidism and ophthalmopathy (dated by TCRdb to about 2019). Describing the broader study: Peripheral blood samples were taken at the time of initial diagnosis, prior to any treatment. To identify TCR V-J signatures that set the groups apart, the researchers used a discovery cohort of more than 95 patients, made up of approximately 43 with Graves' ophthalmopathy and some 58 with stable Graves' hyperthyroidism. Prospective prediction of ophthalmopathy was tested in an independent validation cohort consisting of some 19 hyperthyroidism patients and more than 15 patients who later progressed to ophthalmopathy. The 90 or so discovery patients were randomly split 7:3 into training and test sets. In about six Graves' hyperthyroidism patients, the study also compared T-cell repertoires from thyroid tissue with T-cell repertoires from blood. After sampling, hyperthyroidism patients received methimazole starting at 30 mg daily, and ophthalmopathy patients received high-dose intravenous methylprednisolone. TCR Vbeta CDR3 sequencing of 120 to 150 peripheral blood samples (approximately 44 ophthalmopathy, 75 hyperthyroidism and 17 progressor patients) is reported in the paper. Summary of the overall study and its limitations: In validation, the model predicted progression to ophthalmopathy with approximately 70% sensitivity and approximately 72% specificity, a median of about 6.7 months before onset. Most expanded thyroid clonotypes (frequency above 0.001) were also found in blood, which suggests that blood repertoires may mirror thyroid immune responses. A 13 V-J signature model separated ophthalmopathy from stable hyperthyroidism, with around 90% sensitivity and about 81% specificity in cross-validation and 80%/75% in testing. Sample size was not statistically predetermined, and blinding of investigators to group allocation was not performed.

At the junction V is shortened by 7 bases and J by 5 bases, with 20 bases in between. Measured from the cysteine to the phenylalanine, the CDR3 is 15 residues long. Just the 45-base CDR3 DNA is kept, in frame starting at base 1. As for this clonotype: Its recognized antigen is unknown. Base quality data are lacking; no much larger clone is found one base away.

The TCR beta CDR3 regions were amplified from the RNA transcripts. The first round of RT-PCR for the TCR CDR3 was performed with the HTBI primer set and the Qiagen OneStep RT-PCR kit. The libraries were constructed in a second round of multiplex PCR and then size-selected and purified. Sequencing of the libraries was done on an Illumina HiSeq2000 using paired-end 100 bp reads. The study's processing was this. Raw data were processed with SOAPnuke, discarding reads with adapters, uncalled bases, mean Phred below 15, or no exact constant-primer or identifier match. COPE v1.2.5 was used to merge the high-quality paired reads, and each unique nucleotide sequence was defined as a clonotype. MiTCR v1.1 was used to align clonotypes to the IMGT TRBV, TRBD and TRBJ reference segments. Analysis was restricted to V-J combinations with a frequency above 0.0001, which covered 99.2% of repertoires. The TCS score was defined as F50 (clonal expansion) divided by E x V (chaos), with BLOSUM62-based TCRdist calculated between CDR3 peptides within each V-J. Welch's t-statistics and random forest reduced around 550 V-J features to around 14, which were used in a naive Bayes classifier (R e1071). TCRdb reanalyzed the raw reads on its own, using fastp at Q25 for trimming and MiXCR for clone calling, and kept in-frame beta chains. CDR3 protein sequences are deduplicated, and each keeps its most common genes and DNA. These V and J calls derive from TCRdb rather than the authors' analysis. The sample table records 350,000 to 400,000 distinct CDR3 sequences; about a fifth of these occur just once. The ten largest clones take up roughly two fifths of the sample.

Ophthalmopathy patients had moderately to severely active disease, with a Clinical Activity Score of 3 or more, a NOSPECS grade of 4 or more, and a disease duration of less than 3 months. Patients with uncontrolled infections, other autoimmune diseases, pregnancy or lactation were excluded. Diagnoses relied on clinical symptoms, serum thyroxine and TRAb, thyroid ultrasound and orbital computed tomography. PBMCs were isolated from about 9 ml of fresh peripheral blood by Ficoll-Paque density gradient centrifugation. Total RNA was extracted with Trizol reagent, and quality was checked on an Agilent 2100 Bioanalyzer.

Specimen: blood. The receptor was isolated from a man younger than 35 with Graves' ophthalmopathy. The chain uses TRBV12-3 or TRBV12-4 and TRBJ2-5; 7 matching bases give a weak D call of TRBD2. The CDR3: CASTQGGGGLETQYF. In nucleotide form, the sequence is TGTGCCAGCACCCAAGGGGGGGGGGGGCTTGAGACCCAGTACTTC.